The next 19 T cell receptor beta chains were all read from a single sample in a study of T-cell memory formation after mild COVID-19. From the 5' RACE reads, TCRdb called clonotypes with MiXCR, one entry per CDR3 protein. Of 550,000 to 700,000 distinct CDR3 sequences listed, under 20% are singletons. Sequenced sample: PBMCs or a T cell subset sorted from them (not recorded which). These receptors were obtained from an adult woman who had mild COVID-19 (a few samples of this study predate the infection). Cell type and time point are not known.

The chain recombines TRBV2 with TRBJ1-4; a weak D match, TRBD1 (6 bases). V was pared by 6 bases and J by 7 bases, with 18 bases between. CDR1 and CDR2 from the germline V gene are SNHLY and FYNNEI. This CDR3 comprises 15 residues. The CDR3 region has the DNA TGTGCCAGCAGCTCTGAACAGGGTGTCAGTGAAAAACTGTTTTTT. This codes for CASSSEQGVSEKLFF.

The J gene is TRBJ2-5, the V gene TRBV19; 10 bases fit TRBD2. V was pared by 3 bases and J by 6 bases, with 10 bases of the junction left unmatched. This CDR3 has 16 residues. Germline assignment: CDR1 LNHDA and CDR2 SQIVND (reference sequence). This CDR3 is CASSITPSGSRKTQYF. The CDR3, as DNA: TGTGCCAGTAGTATTACCCCTAGCGGGAGTAGAAAGACCCAGTACTTC. Based on the CDR3 plus reference TRBV19 and TRBJ2-5, the full variable domain is DGGITQSPKYLFRKEGQNVTLSCEQNLNHDAMYWYRQDPGQGLRLIYYSQIVNDFQKGDIAEGYSVSREKKESFPLTVTSAQKNPTAFYLCASSITPSGSRKTQYFGPGTRLLVL.

This clonotype turned up a few times. This chain uses TRBV20-1 with TRBJ1-4, with D possibly matching TRBD1 (6 bases). V was clipped by 0 bases and J by 0 bases, with 17 bases between them. Germline-derived CDR1 and CDR2 are DFQATT and SNEGSKA (reference sequence). The CDR3 loop spans 18 amino acids. This CDR3 reads CSARDSKGGPSTNEKLFF. In nucleotides, the CDR3 is TGCAGTGCTAGAGATAGTAAAGGGGGACCATCAACTAATGAAAAACTGTTTTTT.

CDR3 bases: TGTGCCAGCAGTGCGGGACCAGGTTATGGCTACACCTTC. Translated, it gives CASSAGPGYGYTF. The chain carries TRBV12-3 or TRBV12-4 and TRBJ1-2; the D gene is possibly TRBD1 (5 bases). This CDR3 region has 13 residues. Trimming cost V 5 bases and J 5 bases, with 12 bases left between them.

This clonotype was seen many times. CDR3 DNA: TGTGCCAGCAGCCCTGCGGCAGGGGGCGGTGTGCAGTACTTC. Its protein product is CASSPAAGGGVQYF. The J gene is TRBJ2-7, the V gene TRBV12-3 or TRBV12-4, with 8 positions matching TRBD1. The V and J ends lost 6 bases and 9 bases, in that order; junction bases with no gene match: 13. CDR3 length equals 14 residues.

This clonotype appeared a few times. The chain employs TRBV27 and TRBJ2-1; D is ambiguous. Germline CDR1 MNHEY, CDR2 SMNVEV (reference sequence). Trimming left V 2 bases short and J 0 bases short, with 20 bases between. This CDR3 contains 19 residues. The CDR3 reads CASSLVVPGGGHSYNEQFF. In nucleotides, the CDR3 is TGTGCCAGCAGTTTAGTCGTCCCCGGCGGCGGTCACTCCTACAATGAGCAGTTCTTC.

This chain uses TRBV7-6 with TRBJ2-1; D uncertain. This CDR3 has 13 residues. In germline, CDR1 is SGHVS, CDR2 FNYEAQ. The germline V and J ends were trimmed by 3 bases and 3 bases, with 6 bases remaining between them. In DNA form, the CDR3 reads TGTGCCAGCAGCTTTGGCTACTACAATGAGCAGTTCTTC. Amino acids: CASSFGYYNEQFF.

The chain combines TRBV20-1 with TRBJ2-5; no reliable D call. Germline CDR1 DFQATT, CDR2 SNEGSKA (reference sequence). The CDR3 loop spans 11 amino acids. V lost 2 bases, J lost 5 bases, and 6 bases lay in between. CDR3 sequence reads: CSARPMETQYF. CDR3 sequence (DNA): TGCAGTGCTAGACCAATGGAGACCCAGTACTTC.

This clonotype was seen only a few times. The chain couples TRBV24-1 to TRBJ2-1; 9 bases are a match to TRBD1. Trimming took 4 bases from V and 6 from J; bases not matched to a gene: 9. Germline CDR1 KGHDR, CDR2 SFDVKD. CDR3 length: 16 residues. CDR3 nucleotide sequence: TGTGCCACCAGTGACCCGGGACAGGGATCTCCCAATGAGCAGTTCTTC. Translation: CATSDPGQGSPNEQFF.

This clonotype was counted between two and nine times. The J gene is TRBJ1-5, the V gene TRBV20-1; 9 bases align to TRBD1. CDR3 length: 16 amino acids. V lost 1 base, J lost 0 bases, and 4 bases stayed unmatched. Germline V gene sequence: CDR1 DFQATT, CDR2 SNEGSKA (reference sequence). The CDR3: CSARGGTGYSNQPQHF. The CDR3 DNA follows: TGCAGTGCTAGAGGAGGGACAGGGTATAGCAATCAGCCCCAGCATTTT.

This clonotype showed up just a few times. The rearrangement links TRBV5-1 to TRBJ1-6, with no clear D. V lost 0 bases and J 5 bases, leaving 9 bases between the germline ends. Germline V lookup: CDR1 SGHRS, CDR2 YFSETQ. The CDR3 has 15 residues. The CDR3 reads CASSLAGRNNSPLHF. The CDR3, as DNA: TGCGCCAGCAGCTTGGCCGGGAGGAATAATTCACCCCTCCACTTT. Supplemented by reference TRBV5-1 and TRBJ1-6, the full variable domain reads KAGVTQTPRYLIKTRGQQVTLSCSPISGHRSVSWYQQTPGQGLQFLFEYFSETQRNKGNFPGRFSGRQFSNSRSEMNVSTLELGDSALYLCASSLAGRNNSPLHFGNGTRLTVT.

In its sample, this clonotype was seen a few times. The chain employs TRBV18 and TRBJ1-4; D uncertain. Looked up from germline, CDR1 is KGHSH and CDR2 is LQKENI. This CDR3 has 13 amino acids. The V and J ends lost 6 bases and 1 base respectively, with 6 bases between them. CDR3 residues: CASSWETNEKLFF. The CDR3, as DNA: TGTGCCAGCTCCTGGGAAACTAATGAAAAACTGTTTTTT.

The chain joins TRBV25-1 to TRBJ1-6; TRBD1 might be the D (6 bases). V was clipped by 2 bases and J by 7 bases, with 15 bases between them. Per germline, CDR1 MGHDK and CDR2 SYGVNS. This CDR3 contains 16 residues. The CDR3 protein is CASSETRGGRNSPLHF. For the CDR3, the DNA is TGTGCCAGCAGTGAAACGCGGGGGGGGCGCAATTCACCCCTCCACTTT.

In this sample, this clonotype turned up a few times. V usage is TRBV6-1 and J usage is TRBJ1-1; no firm D call. Looked up from germline, CDR1 is MNHNS and CDR2 is SASEGT. CDR3 length: 14 residues. The V gene lost 1 base and the J gene lost 6 bases, with 12 bases spanning the gap. The CDR3 is CASSEGAGRSEAFF. The CDR3 DNA is TGTGCCAGCAGTGAAGGGGCAGGCCGCTCTGAAGCTTTCTTT.

The chain's CDR3 is CAISENRGGGEQYF. Here the CDR3 DNA reads TGTGCCATCAGTGAAAACAGGGGAGGAGGCGAGCAGTACTTC. The chain recombines TRBV10-3 with TRBJ2-7, with D maybe TRBD1 (7 bases). CDR3 length: 14 amino acids. The V gene's germline CDR1 is ENHRY and CDR2 SYGVKD. Between the trimmed V and J ends, which lost 3 bases and 6 bases, there was a span of 15 bases.

V is TRBV7-6 and J is TRBJ2-1; D is ambiguous. This CDR3 comprises 12 residues. The germline V gene has CDR1 SGHVS and CDR2 FNYEAQ. Trimming took 5 bases from V and 9 from J, leaving 11 bases between them. CDR3 nucleotides: TGTGCCAGCAGCCCTCCTTTAGGTGAGCAGTTCTTC. Translation gives CASSPPLGEQFF.

The chain recombines TRBV7-9 with TRBJ2-7; 7 bases map to TRBD1. Trimming cost V 5 bases and J 3 bases; bases outside gene matches: 4. CDR1 and CDR2 (germline): SEHNR, FQNEAQ (reference sequence). The CDR3 totals 13 residues. CDR3 residues: CASSHRGRYEQYF. The CDR3 coding sequence is TGTGCCAGCAGCCACAGGGGCCGCTACGAGCAGTACTTC.

This clonotype has more than one count but fewer than ten. This chain connects TRBV13 to TRBJ1-5, with D possibly being TRBD1 (5 bases). This CDR3 spans 13 amino acids. With 2 bases removed from V and 9 bases from J, the gap between germline ends came to 11 bases. Germline assignment: CDR1 PRHDT and CDR2 FYEKMQ (reference sequence). The CDR3 DNA sequence: TGTGCCAGCAGCTTACGGCGGGGACGGCCCCAGCATTTT. Its translation: CASSLRRGRPQHF.

This clonotype was counted a few times. The chain recombines TRBV20-1 with TRBJ1-5, with 10 bases lining up with TRBD1. This CDR3 contains 15 residues. V dropped 2 bases and J dropped 3; count of bases not matched to a gene: 4. The germline V gene encodes CDR1 DFQATT and CDR2 SNEGSKA (reference sequence). Written as DNA, the CDR3 is TGCAGTGCTAGAAGGACAGGGGGAATCAATCAGCCCCAGCATTTT. Amino acid sequence: CSARRTGGINQPQHF.